This TCR beta chain originates from a study of T cell repertoires in cytomegalovirus infection. Findings and limits, study-wide: Dominating the ex vivo response were TCR beta clonotypes that were CMV-specific and HLA-C-restricted.

Details on this clonotype: What it binds is unknown.

TCRdb independently ran MiXCR on the reads; one entry per CDR3 protein. Altogether roughly 310,000 distinct CDR3 sequences are present, about 29% being singletons, with the ten largest covering 20%. In germline, CDR1 is MNHEY, CDR2 SVGAGI. V was clipped by 5 bases and J by 2 bases, with 9 bases between them. This CDR3 spans 13 amino acids. This TCR came from a human donor in good health (CMV status not recorded). Some clones in this sample may be carry-over from other donors' samples. Sequencing used cultured PBMCs, obtained from culture after CMV antigen stimulation. This chain connects TRBV6-5 to TRBJ1-1; D gene uncertain. CDR3: CASSRSPNTEAFF. The CDR3 DNA sequence: TGTGCCAGCAGTCGATCCCCTAACACTGAAGCTTTCTTT.